Sequencing of this T cell receptor (beta chain) was carried out in a study of cytomegalovirus exposure and HLA in healthy donors. Study conclusions and caveats: A later analysis associated roughly 15,000 TCR beta sequences with HLA alleles at a 0.05 false discovery rate.

On this clone itself: Its antigen is not identified.

Germline CDR1 is MNHEY and CDR2 is SVGAGI. The V and J ends lost 2 bases and 5 bases, in that order; junction bases with no gene match: 6. The CDR3 consists of 15 residues. The PCR was carried out with 60 Vbeta primers and 13 Jbeta primers. In the original analysis: As a later analysis found, there were 78 million or so unique TCR beta chains, of which about 10 million were shared. Data came from immunoSEQ multiplex PCR; TCRdb stores just in-frame clones and leaves some out. That table is the source of V, J and clone size, and D and trimming were worked out from the DNA. The table shows about 73,000 clones, with around 82% occurring only once.

Sequenced sample: PBMCs. The clonotype comes from a male donor in good health and CMV-seronegative. This sequence joins TRBV6-5 and TRBJ1-5, with TRBD1 matching 7 bases. The CDR3 sequence: CASSYRPRGDQPQHF. As DNA, the CDR3 is TGTGCCAGCAGTTACCGGCCCAGGGGGGATCAGCCCCAGCATTTT.